These 19 T cell receptor beta chains were all obtained from the same sample, sequenced in a study of blood T cells in healthy people across ages. Combining a sample-barcoded 5' primer with a J-beta primer mix, a second PCR ran for about 7 to 11 cycles. TCRdb independently ran MiXCR on the 5' RACE reads; one entry per CDR3 protein. The table lists around 1,900,000 distinct CDR3 sequences, approximately 40% of them singletons. Source material: blood. The source is a human donor in good health.

This clonotype was detected a few times. The V and J genes are TRBV7-9 and TRBJ1-2; maybe TRBD1 (5 bases). CDR1 and CDR2 (germline): SEHNR, FQNEAQ (reference sequence). CDR3 size: 14 residues. V dropped 1 base and J dropped 4 bases, with 10 bases sitting between them. Here the CDR3 reads CASSLGGVLYGYTF. Here the CDR3 DNA reads TGTGCCAGCAGCTTAGGAGGGGTTCTCTATGGCTACACCTTC.

The rearrangement joins TRBV4-3 to TRBJ1-1, with D perhaps matching TRBD1 (6 bases). The germline V and J ends were trimmed by 1 base and 6 bases, with 12 bases remaining between them. Germline CDR1 is LGHNA and CDR2 is YSLEER. The CDR3 loop spans 14 amino acids. In DNA, the CDR3 is TGCGCCAGCAGCCAAGTGGTGGGGGGCGCTGAAGCTTTCTTT. Its protein is CASSQVVGGAEAFF.

In its sample, this clonotype was seen a few times. At one boundary the junction diverges from the germline segment, which might be a read error. V is TRBV10-3 and J is TRBJ2-1; D uncertain. There are 13 residues in the CDR3. From germline, CDR1 is ENHRY and CDR2 SYGVKD. As DNA, the CDR3 is TGTGCCATCGGTGAGTCGAATTACAATGAGCAGTTCTTC. Amino acid sequence: CAIGESNYNEQFF.

This clonotype was detected once. The chain combines TRBV12-3 or TRBV12-4 with TRBJ2-3; 9 bases agree with TRBD2. V trimming: 11 bases; J trimming: 1 base; junction bases outside the gene matches: 10. The CDR3 consists of 15 residues. For the CDR3, the DNA is TGTGCCTCCCAGGCAGCGGGGGGCCGCACAGATACGCAGTATTTT. It codes for CASQAAGGRTDTQYF.

The CDR3 coding sequence is TGCAGTGCTGAACACCCTAGCAATCAGCCCCAGCATTTT. This translates into CSAEHPSNQPQHF. The chain combines TRBV20-1 with TRBJ1-5; D call uncertain. Germline V gives CDR1 DFQATT, CDR2 SNEGSKA (reference sequence). The length of the CDR3 is 13 residues. V was shortened by 5 bases and J by 0 bases, with 8 bases between the two germline ends.

The V and J genes are TRBV4-1 and TRBJ2-4; no definite D call. Germline V gene sequence: CDR1 MGHRA, CDR2 YSYEKL. This CDR3 has 17 amino acids. Trimming removed 4 bases from V and 2 bases from J, with 18 bases in between. The CDR3 bases are TGCGCCAGCAGCCTCGGCTTGGCGAAGAAGACCAAAAACATTCAGTACTTC. This sequence encodes CASSLGLAKKTKNIQYF.

This clonotype came up a few times. The J gene is TRBJ2-3, the V gene TRBV9; 7 bases agree with TRBD1. V was clipped by 7 bases and J by 2 bases; unmatched bases: 4. From germline, CDR1 is SGDLS and CDR2 YYNGEE. The CDR3 has 13 amino acids. In DNA form, the CDR3 reads TGTGCCAGCGGGACAGCACACACAGATACGCAGTATTTT. Protein: CASGTAHTDTQYF.

The chain is built from TRBV12-3 or TRBV12-4 and TRBJ2-5; no clear D. The V gene lost 5 bases and the J gene lost 7 bases, with 14 bases spanning the gap. The length of the CDR3 is 13 residues. The CDR3 spells CASSTGLVGTQYF. CDR3 coding DNA: TGTGCCAGCAGTACCGGGCTAGTTGGGACCCAGTACTTC.

There are a few counts of this clonotype. The junction differs from germline at one of its ends, possibly a read error. The V gene is TRBV28, the J gene TRBJ2-1; D possibly corresponds to TRBD1 (6 bases). Germline CDR1 reads MDHEN; CDR2 reads SYDVKM. The CDR3 is 17 residues long. The DNA for the CDR3 is TGTGTCAGCAGTCCCAACAGGGTTGGTTCATCGTACAATGAGCAGTTCTTC. It is translated as CVSSPNRVGSSYNEQFF.

This clonotype was counted only a few times. The rearrangement joins TRBV27 to TRBJ2-1; 9 nucleotides align to TRBD2. Germline CDR1 is MNHEY and CDR2 is SMNVEV (reference sequence). With V trimmed by 6 bases and J by 5 bases, 2 bases remained unmatched. This CDR3 comprises 13 residues. CDR3 bases: TGTGCCAGCAGAAGCGGGGGGAACAATGAGCAGTTCTTC. Amino acid sequence: CASRSGGNNEQFF.

This sequence joins TRBV28 and TRBJ1-5; no definite D call. Trimming left V 5 bases short and J 15 bases short, with 17 bases between. The CDR3 totals 12 residues. Germline values: CDR1 MDHEN, CDR2 SYDVKM. The CDR3 DNA reads TGTGCCAGCAGTAAGAAGAGGGATTGGAGGCATTTT. This translates into CASSKKRDWRHF.

The rearrangement links TRBV4-2 to TRBJ1-2; the match to TRBD1 covers 7 bases. With V trimmed by 8 bases and J by 0 bases, 6 bases remained unmatched. The V gene's germline CDR1 is LGHNA and CDR2 YNFKEQ. This CDR3 has 14 residues. CDR3 region: CASGGRGTNYGYTF. The CDR3 coding sequence is TGTGCCAGCGGTGGCAGGGGGACTAACTATGGCTACACCTTC.

This clonotype has only a few counts. The V call is TRBV20-1, the J call TRBJ1-5, with D perhaps TRBD1 (5 bases). This CDR3 contains 15 residues. Germline V lookup: CDR1 DFQATT, CDR2 SNEGSKA (reference sequence). Between the trimmed V and J ends, which lost 3 bases and 5 bases, there was a span of 17 bases. As DNA, the CDR3 is TGCAGTGCTAGTGGGGGGTCCCTTCGGGATCAGCCCCAGCATTTT. This encodes CSASGGSLRDQPQHF.

This clonotype was counted between two and nine times. This chain joins TRBV13 and TRBJ2-1; D is perhaps TRBD1 (6 bases). In germline, CDR1 is PRHDT, CDR2 FYEKMQ (reference sequence). V was trimmed by 4 bases and J by 4 bases, leaving 17 bases between them. The CDR3 contains 16 residues. As DNA, the CDR3 is TGTGCCAGCAGCTCCAGGGGTGGGGACCATTACAATGAGCAGTTCTTC. This translates into CASSSRGGDHYNEQFF.

This chain links TRBV2 with TRBJ2-1, with 8 nucleotides matching TRBD2. V lost 6 bases, J lost 10 bases, and 11 bases stayed unmatched. Germline V gene data show CDR1 as SNHLY and CDR2 as FYNNEI. CDR3 length: 14 amino acids. Written as DNA, the CDR3 is TGTGCCAGCAGGGGAGGCGGGGGGCCGACAGAGCAGTTCTTC. Translated: CASRGGGGPTEQFF.

The rearrangement joins TRBV12-3 or TRBV12-4 to TRBJ1-1; 9 nucleotides line up with TRBD1. This CDR3 spans 13 amino acids. Unmatched junction bases numbered 7, after V lost 4 bases and J lost 10 bases. CDR3 in amino acids: CASSSGTGFRAFF. CDR3 in DNA: TGTGCCAGCAGTTCCGGGACAGGGTTTCGAGCTTTCTTT.

V and J are TRBV20-1 and TRBJ1-4; weak D call: TRBD1 (6 bases). Per germline, CDR1 DFQATT and CDR2 SNEGSKA (reference sequence). V was pared by 0 bases and J by 8 bases, with 10 bases between. The CDR3 extends over 13 amino acids. The CDR3 loop is CSARDLQGEKLFF. For the CDR3, the DNA is TGCAGTGCTAGAGATCTACAGGGCGAAAAACTGTTTTTT.

A few counts support this clonotype. The chain uses TRBV6-7 and TRBJ2-7; D call uncertain. TRBV6-7 is assigned to the ORF class and has an uncertain function. Trimming removed 0 bases from V and 3 bases from J, with 12 bases in between. This CDR3 has 15 amino acids. CDR3 residues: CASSYSKGCVYEQYF. CDR3 coding DNA: TGTGCCAGCAGTTACTCGAAGGGATGCGTCTACGAGCAGTACTTC.

The V gene is TRBV29-1, the J gene TRBJ2-5, with D maybe TRBD1 (5 bases). CDR1 is SQVTM and CDR2 is ANQGSEA in the germline V gene. The CDR3 runs to 14 residues. Trimming left V 7 bases short and J 11 bases short, with 26 bases between. CDR3 nucleotides: TGCAGCGGTGCCTTAGGGGTCTCCTACAATGAGCAGTACTTC. Its protein product is CSGALGVSYNEQYF.